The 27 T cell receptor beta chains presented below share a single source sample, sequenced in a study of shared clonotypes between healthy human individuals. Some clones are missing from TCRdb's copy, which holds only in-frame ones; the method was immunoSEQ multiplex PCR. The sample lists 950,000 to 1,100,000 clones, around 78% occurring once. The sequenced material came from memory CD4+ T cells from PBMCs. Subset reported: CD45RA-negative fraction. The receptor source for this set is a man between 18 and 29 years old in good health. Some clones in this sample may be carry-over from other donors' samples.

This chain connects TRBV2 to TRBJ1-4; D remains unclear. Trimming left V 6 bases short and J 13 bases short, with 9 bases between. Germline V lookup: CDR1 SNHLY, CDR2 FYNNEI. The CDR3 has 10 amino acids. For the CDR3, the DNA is TGTGCCAGCAGCTATCGTAGACTGTTTTTT. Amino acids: CASSYRRLFF.

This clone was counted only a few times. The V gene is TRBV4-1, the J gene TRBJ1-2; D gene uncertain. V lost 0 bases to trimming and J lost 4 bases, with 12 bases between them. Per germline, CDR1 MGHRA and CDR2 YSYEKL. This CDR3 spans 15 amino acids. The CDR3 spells CASSQDGVDAYGYTF. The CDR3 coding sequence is TGCGCCAGCAGCCAAGACGGCGTGGACGCCTATGGCTACACCTTC.

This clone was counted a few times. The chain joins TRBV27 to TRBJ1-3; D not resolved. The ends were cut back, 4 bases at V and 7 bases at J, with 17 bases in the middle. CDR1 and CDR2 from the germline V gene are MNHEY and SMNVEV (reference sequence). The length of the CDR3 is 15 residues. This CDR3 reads CASSSTGLLSNTIYF. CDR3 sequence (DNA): TGTGCCAGCAGTTCCACTGGCCTGCTCTCGAACACCATATATTTT.

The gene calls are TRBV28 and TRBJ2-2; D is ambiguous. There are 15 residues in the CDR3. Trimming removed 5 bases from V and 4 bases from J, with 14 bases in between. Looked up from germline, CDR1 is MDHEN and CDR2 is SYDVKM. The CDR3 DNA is TGTGCCAGCAGTCAACAGCCCCGGACCACCGGGGAGCTGTTTTTT. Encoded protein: CASSQQPRTTGELFF.

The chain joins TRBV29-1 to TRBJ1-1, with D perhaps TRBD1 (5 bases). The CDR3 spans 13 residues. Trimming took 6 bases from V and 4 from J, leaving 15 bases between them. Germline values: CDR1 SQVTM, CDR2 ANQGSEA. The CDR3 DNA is TGCAGCGTAGGGGAATCTGGAGGCACTGAAGCTTTCTTT. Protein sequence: CSVGESGGTEAFF.

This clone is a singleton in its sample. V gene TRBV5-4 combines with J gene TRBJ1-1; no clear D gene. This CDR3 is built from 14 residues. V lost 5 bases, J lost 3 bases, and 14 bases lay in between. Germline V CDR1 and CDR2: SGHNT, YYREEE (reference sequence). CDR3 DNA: TGTGCCAGCAGGCCGGACGCGGGCTACACTGAAGCTTTCTTT. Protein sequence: CASRPDAGYTEAFF.

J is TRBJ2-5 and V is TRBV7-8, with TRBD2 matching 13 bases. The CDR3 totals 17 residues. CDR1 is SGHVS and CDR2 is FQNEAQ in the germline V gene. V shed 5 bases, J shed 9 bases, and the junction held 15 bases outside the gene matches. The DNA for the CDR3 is TGTGCCAGCAGCCCACTACTAGCGGGAGGGGGCGGAGGGGCCCAGTACTTC. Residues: CASSPLLAGGGGGAQYF.

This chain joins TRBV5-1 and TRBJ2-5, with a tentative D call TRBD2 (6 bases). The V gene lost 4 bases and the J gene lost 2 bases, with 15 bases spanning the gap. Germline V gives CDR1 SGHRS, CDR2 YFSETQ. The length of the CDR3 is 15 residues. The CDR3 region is CASSPLARGQETQYF. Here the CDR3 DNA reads TGCGCCAGCAGCCCACTGGCGCGGGGTCAAGAGACCCAGTACTTC. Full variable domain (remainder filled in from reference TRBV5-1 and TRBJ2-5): KAGVTQTPRYLIKTRGQQVTLSCSPISGHRSVSWYQQTPGQGLQFLFEYFSETQRNKGNFPGRFSGRQFSNSRSEMNVSTLELGDSALYLCASSPLARGQETQYFGPGTRLLVL.

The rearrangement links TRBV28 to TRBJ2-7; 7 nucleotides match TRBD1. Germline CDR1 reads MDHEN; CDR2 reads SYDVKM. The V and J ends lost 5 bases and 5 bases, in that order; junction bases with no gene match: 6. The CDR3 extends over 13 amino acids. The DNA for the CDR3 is TGTGCCAGCAGTCCCCGCGACAGGGACGAGCAGTACTTC. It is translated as CASSPRDRDEQYF.

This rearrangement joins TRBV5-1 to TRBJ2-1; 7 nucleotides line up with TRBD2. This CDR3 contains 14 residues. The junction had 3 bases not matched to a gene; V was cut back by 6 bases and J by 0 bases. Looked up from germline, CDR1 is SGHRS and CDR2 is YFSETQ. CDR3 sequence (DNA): TGCGCCAGCACAGCGGGAAGCTCCTACAATGAGCAGTTCTTC. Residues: CASTAGSSYNEQFF.

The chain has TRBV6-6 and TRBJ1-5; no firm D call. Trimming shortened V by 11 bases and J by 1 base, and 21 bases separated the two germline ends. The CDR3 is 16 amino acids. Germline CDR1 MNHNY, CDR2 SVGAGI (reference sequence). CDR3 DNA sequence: TGTGCCGCTGGAGGTAGACAATTGGAAAGCAATCAGCCCCAGCATTTT. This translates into CAAGGRQLESNQPQHF.

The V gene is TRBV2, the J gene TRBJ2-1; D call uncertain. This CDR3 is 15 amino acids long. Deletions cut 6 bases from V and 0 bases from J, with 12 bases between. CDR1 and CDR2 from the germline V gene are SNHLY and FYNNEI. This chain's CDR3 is CASSPTQNSYNEQFF. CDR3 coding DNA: TGTGCCAGCAGCCCGACTCAGAACTCCTACAATGAGCAGTTCTTC. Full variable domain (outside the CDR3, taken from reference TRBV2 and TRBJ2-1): EPEVTQTPSHQVTQMGQEVILRCVPISNHLYFYWYRQILGQKVEFLVSFYNNEISEKSEIFDDQFSVERPDGSNFTLKIRSTKLEDSAMYFCASSPTQNSYNEQFFGPGTRLTVL.

The CDR3: CASSPNLLALNLYQPQHF. The CDR3 DNA is TGTGCCAGCAGCCCTAACTTACTGGCGCTAAACCTTTATCAGCCCCAGCATTTT. The rearrangement uses TRBV7-3 and TRBJ1-5; no definite D call. Looked up from germline, CDR1 is SGHTA and CDR2 is FQGTGA. V lost 5 bases to trimming and J lost 5 bases, with 25 bases between them. The CDR3 is 18 amino acids.

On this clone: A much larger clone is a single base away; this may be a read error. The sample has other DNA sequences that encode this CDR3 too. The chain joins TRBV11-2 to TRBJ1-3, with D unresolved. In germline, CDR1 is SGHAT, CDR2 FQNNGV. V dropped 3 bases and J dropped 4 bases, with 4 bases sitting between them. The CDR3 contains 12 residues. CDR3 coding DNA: TGTGCCAGCAGCTTCGGGGGAAACACCATATATTTT. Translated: CASSFGGNTIYF.

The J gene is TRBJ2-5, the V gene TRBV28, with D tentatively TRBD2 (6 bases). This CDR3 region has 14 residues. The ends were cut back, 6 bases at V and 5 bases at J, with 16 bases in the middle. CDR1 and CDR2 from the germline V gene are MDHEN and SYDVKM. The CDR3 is CASRRSDGGETQYF. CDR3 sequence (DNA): TGTGCCAGCAGGAGAAGCGATGGGGGGGAGACCCAGTACTTC. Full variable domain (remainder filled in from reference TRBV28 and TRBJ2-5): DVKVTQSSRYLVKRTGEKVFLECVQDMDHENMFWYRQDPGLGLRLIYFSYDVKMKEKGDIPEGYSVSREKKERFSLILESASTNQTSMYLCASRRSDGGETQYFGPGTRLLVL.

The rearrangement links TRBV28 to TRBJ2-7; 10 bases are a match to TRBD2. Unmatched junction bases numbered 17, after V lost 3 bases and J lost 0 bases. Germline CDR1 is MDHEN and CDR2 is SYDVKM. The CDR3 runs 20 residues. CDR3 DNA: TGTGCCAGCAGTTTTCCCCCTTGGGGGCTAGCGGGAGCCAACTCCTACGAGCAGTACTTC. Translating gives CASSFPPWGLAGANSYEQYF.

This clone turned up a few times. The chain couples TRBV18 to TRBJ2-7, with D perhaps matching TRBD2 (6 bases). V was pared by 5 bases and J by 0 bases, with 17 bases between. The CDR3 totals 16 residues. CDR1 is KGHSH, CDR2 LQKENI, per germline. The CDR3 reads CASSVSRDSSSYEQYF. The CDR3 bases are TGTGCCAGCTCAGTGTCCCGGGACTCCAGCTCCTACGAGCAGTACTTC.

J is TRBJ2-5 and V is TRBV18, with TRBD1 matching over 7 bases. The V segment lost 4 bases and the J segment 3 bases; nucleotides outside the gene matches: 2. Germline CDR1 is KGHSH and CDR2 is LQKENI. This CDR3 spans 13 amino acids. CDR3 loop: CASSQGQEETQYF. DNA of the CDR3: TGTGCCAGCTCACAAGGACAGGAAGAGACCCAGTACTTC.

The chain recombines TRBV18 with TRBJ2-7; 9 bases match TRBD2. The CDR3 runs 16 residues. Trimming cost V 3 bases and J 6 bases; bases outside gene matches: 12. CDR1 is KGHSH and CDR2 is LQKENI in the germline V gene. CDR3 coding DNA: TGTGCCAGCTCACCTTATCTGGCGGGAGGGCCTGGCGAGCAGTACTTC. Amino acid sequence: CASSPYLAGGPGEQYF.

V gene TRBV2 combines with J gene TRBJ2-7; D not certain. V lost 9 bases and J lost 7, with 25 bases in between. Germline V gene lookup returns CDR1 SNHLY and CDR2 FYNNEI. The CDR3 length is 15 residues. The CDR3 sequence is CASRLGSFSLGEQYF. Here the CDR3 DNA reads TGTGCCAGTCGTTTGGGGTCTTTTAGCTTGGGGGAGCAGTACTTC.

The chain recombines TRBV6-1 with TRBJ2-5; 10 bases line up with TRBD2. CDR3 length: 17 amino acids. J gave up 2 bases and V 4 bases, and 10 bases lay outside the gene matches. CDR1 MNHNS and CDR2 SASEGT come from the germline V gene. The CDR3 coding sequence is TGTGCCAGCAGTGCCCGTCGGACTAGCGGAATACAAGAGACCCAGTACTTC. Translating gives CASSARRTSGIQETQYF.

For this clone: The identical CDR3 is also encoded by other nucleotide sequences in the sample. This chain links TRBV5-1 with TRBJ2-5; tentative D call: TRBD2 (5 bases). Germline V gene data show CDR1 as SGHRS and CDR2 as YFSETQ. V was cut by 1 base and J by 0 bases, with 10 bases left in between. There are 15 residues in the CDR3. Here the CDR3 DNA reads TGCGCCAGCAGCTTGTCCGGGGTGAACCAAGAGACCCAGTACTTC. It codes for CASSLSGVNQETQYF.

This CDR3 is CASSSGGLAGPRETQYF. The CDR3, as DNA: TGTGCCAGCAGCTCGGGGGGGCTAGCGGGGCCCAGGGAGACCCAGTACTTC. V and J are TRBV11-2 and TRBJ2-5; TRBD2 agrees at 9 bases. CDR3 size: 17 residues. The V segment lost 4 bases and the J segment 5 bases; nucleotides outside the gene matches: 14. The germline V gene has CDR1 SGHAT and CDR2 FQNNGV.

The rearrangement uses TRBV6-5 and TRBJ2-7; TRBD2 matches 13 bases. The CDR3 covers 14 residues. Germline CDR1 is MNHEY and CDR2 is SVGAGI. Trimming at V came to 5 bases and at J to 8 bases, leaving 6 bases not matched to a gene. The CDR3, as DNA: TGTGCCAGCAGTCGGACTAGCGGGAGAGCAAAGCAGTACTTC. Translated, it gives CASSRTSGRAKQYF.

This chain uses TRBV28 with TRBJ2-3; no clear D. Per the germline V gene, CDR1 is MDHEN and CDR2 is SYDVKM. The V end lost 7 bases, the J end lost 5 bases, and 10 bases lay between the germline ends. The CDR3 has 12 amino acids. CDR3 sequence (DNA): TGTGCCAGCAACACTCGAAAAGATACGCAGTATTTT. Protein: CASNTRKDTQYF.

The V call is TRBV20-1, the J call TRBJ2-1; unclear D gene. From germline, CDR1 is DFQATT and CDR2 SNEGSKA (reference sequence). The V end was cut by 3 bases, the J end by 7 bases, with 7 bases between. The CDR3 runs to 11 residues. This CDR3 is CSASPKNEQFF. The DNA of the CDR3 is TGCAGTGCTAGCCCAAAAAATGAGCAGTTCTTC.

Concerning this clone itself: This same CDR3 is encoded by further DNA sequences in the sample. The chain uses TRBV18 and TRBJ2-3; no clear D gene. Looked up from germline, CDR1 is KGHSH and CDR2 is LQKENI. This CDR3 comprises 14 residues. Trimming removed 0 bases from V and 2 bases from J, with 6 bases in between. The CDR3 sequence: CASSPPGTTDTQYF. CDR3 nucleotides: TGTGCCAGCTCACCACCGGGAACCACAGATACGCAGTATTTT.